This entry lists 8 T cell receptor beta chains sequenced from one sample in a study of blood T cell repertoires in COVID-19. Measured with immunoSEQ multiplex PCR; TCRdb has only the in-frame clones, and not every one. This table has about 130,000 clones, under 85% appearing once. Sequences were obtained from PBMCs or T cells enriched from blood (not recorded which). The receptor set was obtained from a man aged 25 to 45 who had recovered from COVID-19.

For this clone: A read error may account for a junction end that differs from germline. The gene calls are TRBV15 and TRBJ2-7; a possible D gene is TRBD1 (7 bases). The CDR3 sequence is 14 residues long. Per germline, CDR1 LNHNV and CDR2 YYDKDF (reference sequence). As DNA, the CDR3 is TGTGCCACCAGCCGAGACAGGGAGGTCTACGAGCAGTACTTC. The encoded protein is CATSRDREVYEQYF.

This chain connects TRBV19 to TRBJ1-6; D may be TRBD1 (5 bases). With 7 bases removed from V and 13 bases from J, the gap between germline ends came to 17 bases. The CDR3 contains 13 residues. CDR1 is LNHDA and CDR2 is SQIVND in the germline V gene (reference sequence). This chain's CDR3 is CASTPKAGTPLHF. The CDR3 DNA reads as TGTGCCAGTACCCCCAAGGCGGGGACGCCCCTCCACTTT.

The genes are TRBV9 and TRBJ2-2, with a possible D match to TRBD2 (5 bases). The V end lost 7 bases, the J end lost 5 bases, and 9 bases lay between the germline ends. The CDR3 is 12 residues long. In germline, CDR1 is SGDLS, CDR2 YYNGEE. DNA of the CDR3: TGTGCCAGCGATGAGGGAACCGGGGAGCTGTTTTTT. Its protein is CASDEGTGELFF.

The rearrangement links TRBV4-1 to TRBJ1-5; 9 bases are shared with TRBD1. Germline CDR1 MGHRA, CDR2 YSYEKL. The trim removed 1 base at V and 4 bases at J, leaving 5 bases unmatched. CDR3 length equals 16 residues. The CDR3 nucleotides are TGCGCCAGCAGCCAAGGGTGGGGGACAGGGAATCAGCCCCAGCATTTT. It encodes CASSQGWGTGNQPQHF.

This rearrangement joins TRBV6-5 to TRBJ2-6; D not resolved. With 1 base removed from V and 2 bases from J, the gap between germline ends came to 9 bases. The CDR3 loop spans 16 amino acids. Germline lookup yields CDR1 MNHEY and CDR2 SVGAGI. CDR3 sequence: CASSYFAQTGANVLTF. CDR3 DNA: TGTGCCAGCAGTTACTTCGCTCAGACTGGGGCCAACGTCCTGACTTTC.

This clone appeared a single time. The chain joins TRBV6-5 to TRBJ1-4; 7 bases are shared with TRBD1. Germline lookup yields CDR1 MNHEY and CDR2 SVGAGI. The CDR3 extends over 14 amino acids. With V trimmed by 5 bases and J by 3 bases, 3 bases remained unmatched. The CDR3 protein is CASSTGAPNEKLFF. The CDR3 DNA follows: TGTGCCAGCAGTACAGGGGCCCCTAATGAAAAACTGTTTTTT.

This chain links TRBV19 with TRBJ2-3; 9 bases match TRBD2. CDR1 is LNHDA, CDR2 SQIVND, per germline (reference sequence). This CDR3 has 14 amino acids. V lost 10 bases to trimming and J lost 3 bases; unmatched junction nucleotides: 8. CDR3 bases: TGTGCCACCTCGGCGGGAGGGGGAACAGATACGCAGTATTTT. It is translated as CATSAGGGTDTQYF.

This clone came up a few times. This chain links TRBV3-1 (or the pseudogene TRBV3-2) with TRBJ2-5; 16 bases align to TRBD2. CDR1 is LGHDT, CDR2 YNNKEL, per germline (reference sequence). CDR3 length: 20 amino acids. With V trimmed by 0 bases and J by 5 bases, 12 bases remained unmatched. The CDR3 DNA sequence: TGTGCCAGCAGCCAAGAAGTAGGGACTAGCGGGAGGGCCAGGTCGGAGACCCAGTACTTC. This sequence encodes CASSQEVGTSGRARSETQYF.